This T cell receptor (beta chain) was identified in a study of identifying expanded T cells in peripheral blood. Findings and caveats of the study: Variance in clone template counts between approximately 2-week samples significantly increased with total template count across all healthy donors.

During the collection period, no donor immune events like infections were recorded. CDR1 LGHNA and CDR2 YSLEER come from the germline V gene. The V and J ends lost 6 bases and 7 bases respectively, with 25 bases between them. The CDR3 totals 17 residues. Concerning this clone: What it binds is unknown.

Sequenced by immunoSEQ multiplex PCR; TCRdb stores in-frame clones only, minus some. The data show over 80,000 clones, around 87% seen once. The TCR sequence derives from a person aged 18 to 75 in good health. The V gene is TRBV4-3, the J gene TRBJ2-1; D possibly corresponds to TRBD1 (5 bases). The sample taken for sequencing was blood. The CDR3 loop reads CASRVRLGLQGRNEQFF. The CDR3 nucleotides are TGCGCCAGCAGGGTGCGTTTGGGGCTCCAGGGAAGGAATGAGCAGTTCTTC.